This record looks at one T cell receptor (beta chain) sequence and its context. Antigen unknown. The data were taken from a study of monozygotic twins with inflammatory bowel disease. Overall study results and limits: Fewer shared clonotypes with others were found in IBD patients than in healthy twins, especially with disease activity. Possibly reflecting limited power, no difference in repertoire similarity was found between concordant and discordant twins.

Researchers used template switching to add UMIs featuring a 6-nucleotide sample barcode. TCRdb reprocessed the 5' RACE reads and reports one entry per CDR3 protein, with no DNA. This sample's table reports approximately 340,000 distinct CDR3 sequences. Per donor, under 3 ml of blood was collected and frozen. The CDR3 loop spans 15 amino acids. Germline CDR1 and CDR2: MGHRA and YSYEKL. This TCR derives from a human donor with ulcerative colitis or Crohn's disease, or a healthy co-twin of an affected twin (not recorded which). Sequenced material: blood. The J gene is TRBJ2-1, the V gene TRBV4-1; TCRdb's assignment of TRBD2 cannot be checked, as there is no DNA. CDR3 residues: CASSQASGTTYEQFF.